Below, one TCR beta chain is given with its context. Antigen: not known. This CDR3 has 12 residues. With 5 bases removed from V and 8 bases from J, the gap between germline ends came to 10 bases. CDR1 and CDR2 (germline): SEHNR, FQNEAQ (reference sequence). The sample belongs to a study of post-analysis software for immune sequencing data. Study-wide context: Relapsing-remitting, secondary progressive and progressive-relapsing multiple sclerosis were all included among the disease courses.

Study findings and constraints: A few TRBV segments, TRBV5-6, TRBV5-1 and TRBV20-1 among them, were found more frequent in patients than controls. People with multiple sclerosis had a significantly lower normalized Chao1 diversity than controls did. The F measure placed samples prepared in the same batch into strongly shared clusters.

The TCR beta cDNA libraries carried unique molecular identifiers. The T cell input of roughly 0.95 to 10 million gave about half a million cDNA molecules. TCRdb fed the PCR reads into MiXCR, producing one record per CDR3 protein. The sample lists a few hundred thousand distinct CDR3 sequences; about a third were seen once. This sequence was found in a girl aged 5-17 years with multiple sclerosis. The chain has TRBV7-9 and TRBJ2-1; D possibly corresponds to TRBD1 (6 bases). Sequencing was done on a sample of blood. In DNA form, the CDR3 reads TGTGCCAGCAGCCGACAGGTCCATGAGCAGTTCTTC. Amino acid sequence: CASSRQVHEQFF. Filled out from reference TRBV7-9 and TRBJ2-1, the complete variable domain reads DTGVSQNPRHKITKRGQNVTFRCDPISEHNRLYWYRQTLGQGPEFLTYFQNEAQLEKSRLLSDRFSAERPKGSFSTLEIQRTEQGDSAMYLCASSRQVHEQFFGPGTRLTVL.